The rows below give T cell receptor beta chains drawn from one sample of a study of cytomegalovirus exposure and HLA in healthy donors. Profiled with immunoSEQ multiplex PCR; TCRdb holds only in-frame clones, not every one. This sample has some 150,000 clones, with roughly 89% found just once. Sequencing was done on a sample of PBMCs. The source is a young woman in good health and CMV-seronegative. The CDR3 runs from the conserved cysteine through the conserved F or W. The D gene is left open where the match is weak. Some rows have no size entry. The others give once, few or many, or a class for an expanded clone.

cdr3_nt: TGTGCCAGCAGTGCCAGTTGGGCGAGACAGGGGCTTCCTGAGCAGTACTTC
cdr3_aa: CASSASWARQGLPEQYF
v_call: TRBV28
d_call: TRBD1
clone_size: once
j_call: TRBJ2-7

cdr3_nt: TGCGCCAGCAGCCATGGGACTAGCGGCCAAGAGACCCAGTACTTC
cdr3_aa: CASSHGTSGQETQYF
v_call: TRBV7-9
d_call: TRBD2
clone_size: .
j_call: TRBJ2-5

cdr3_nt: TGCGCCAGCAGCCAAGATACAGGAAGCTCCTACGAGCAGTACTTC
cdr3_aa: CASSQDTGSSYEQYF
v_call: TRBV4-3
d_call: .
clone_size: .
j_call: TRBJ2-7

cdr3_nt: TGCAGCGTTGAATCGGGACAGGGGGTCTACGAGCAGTACTTC
cdr3_aa: CSVESGQGVYEQYF
v_call: TRBV29-1
d_call: TRBD1
clone_size: .
j_call: TRBJ2-7

cdr3_nt: TGTGCCAGCAGCTTGGACTACTCCACAGATACGCAGTATTTT
cdr3_aa: CASSLDYSTDTQYF
v_call: TRBV5-6
d_call: .
clone_size: .
j_call: TRBJ2-3

cdr3_nt: TGTGCCAGCAGCTTAGGAGTACAGGGGTACCAGCCCCAGCATTTT
cdr3_aa: CASSLGVQGYQPQHF
v_call: TRBV7-2
d_call: TRBD1
clone_size: .
j_call: TRBJ1-5

cdr3_nt: TGTGCCAGCAGTTTTAGCGGGAGGGCCTACGAGCAGTACTTC
cdr3_aa: CASSFSGRAYEQYF
v_call: TRBV27
d_call: TRBD2
clone_size: .
j_call: TRBJ2-7

cdr3_nt: TGTGCCAGCAGCAGGGGCACAGCTAATGAAAAACTGTTTTTT
cdr3_aa: CASSRGTANEKLFF
v_call: TRBV11-2
d_call: .
clone_size: .
j_call: TRBJ1-4

cdr3_nt: TGTGCCAGCAGTTTAGCACACCAGAACACTGAAGCTTTCTTT
cdr3_aa: CASSLAHQNTEAFF
v_call: TRBV28
d_call: .
clone_size: .
j_call: TRBJ1-1

cdr3_nt: TGCGCCAGCAGCTCTACAGGGGTCCCTGAAGCTTTCTTT
cdr3_aa: CASSSTGVPEAFF
v_call: TRBV5-1
d_call: TRBD1
clone_size: once
j_call: TRBJ1-1

cdr3_nt: TGTGCCAGCAGTAGACGGGACACCTACTACGAGCAGTACTTC
cdr3_aa: CASSRRDTYYEQYF
v_call: TRBV27
d_call: .
clone_size: .
j_call: TRBJ2-7

cdr3_nt: TGTGCCAGCAGTGAACCGGGGGGGCGGGATGAGCAGTTCTTC
cdr3_aa: CASSEPGGRDEQFF
v_call: TRBV27
d_call: TRBD2
clone_size: .
j_call: TRBJ2-1

cdr3_nt: TGCGCCAGCAGCCTTTTAGGACAGGGGAGAGTGGAGACCCAGTACTTC
cdr3_aa: CASSLLGQGRVETQYF
v_call: TRBV4-1
d_call: TRBD1
clone_size: .
j_call: TRBJ2-5

cdr3_nt: TGTGCCAGTAGTATAGGACTGGCCCAATTTTCCTACGAGCAGTACTTC
cdr3_aa: CASSIGLAQFSYEQYF
v_call: TRBV19
d_call: .
clone_size: .
j_call: TRBJ2-7

cdr3_nt: TGTGCCAGCAGGAGGACAGGGCAAAGGGAAAAACTGTTTTTT
cdr3_aa: CASRRTGQREKLFF
v_call: TRBV2
d_call: TRBD1
clone_size: once
j_call: TRBJ1-4

cdr3_nt: TGTGCCAGTAGTACCTCTAGCGGGAGTGTTACGCAGTATTTT
cdr3_aa: CASSTSSGSVTQYF
v_call: TRBV19
d_call: TRBD2
clone_size: .
j_call: TRBJ2-3

cdr3_nt: TGTGCCAGCAGCTTAGGATATACTAGCGGGCAAGAGACCCAGTACTTC
cdr3_aa: CASSLGYTSGQETQYF
v_call: TRBV11-2
d_call: TRBD2
clone_size: .
j_call: TRBJ2-5

cdr3_nt: TGTGCCTGGCTGATGGTCGGAGGGGGCTCCGTCCCTAACTATGGCTACACCTTC
cdr3_aa: CAWLMVGGGSVPNYGYTF
v_call: TRBV30
d_call: TRBD1
clone_size: .
j_call: TRBJ1-2

cdr3_nt: TGTGCCAGCAGCTCCGACTTGGAGACCCAGTACTTC
cdr3_aa: CASSSDLETQYF
v_call: TRBV5-6
d_call: .
clone_size: .
j_call: TRBJ2-5

cdr3_nt: TGTGCCAGCAGCCCTAGCGGCAGGGGGCTAGCAGAGACCCAGTACTTC
cdr3_aa: CASSPSGRGLAETQYF
v_call: TRBV7-2
d_call: .
clone_size: .
j_call: TRBJ2-5

cdr3_nt: TGTGCCAGCAGTGACGGGACTACAGATACGCAGTATTTT
cdr3_aa: CASSDGTTDTQYF
v_call: TRBV6-4
d_call: .
clone_size: .
j_call: TRBJ2-3

cdr3_nt: TGTGCCAGCAGTTACTCGAGGGGGGGGCGAGATGGTGAAGCTTTCTTT
cdr3_aa: CASSYSRGGRDGEAFF
v_call: TRBV6-5
d_call: .
clone_size: once
j_call: TRBJ1-1

cdr3_nt: TGTGCCAGCAGCTTGTTCGAACTAGCGGGGGGCTCCTACGAGCAGTACTTC
cdr3_aa: CASSLFELAGGSYEQYF
v_call: TRBV7-2
d_call: TRBD2
clone_size: .
j_call: TRBJ2-7

cdr3_nt: TGTGCCAGCAGCTTAAATCCAGGGGCCGGCAATCAGCCCCAGCATTTT
cdr3_aa: CASSLNPGAGNQPQHF
v_call: TRBV7-2
d_call: .
clone_size: .
j_call: TRBJ1-5

cdr3_nt: TGTGCCAGTAACCACAGGGGTGCGAGCACTGAAGCTTTCTTT
cdr3_aa: CASNHRGASTEAFF
v_call: TRBV19
d_call: TRBD1
clone_size: .
j_call: TRBJ1-1

cdr3_nt: TGTGCCAGCAGCTTACAGGGTCTCGAGCAGTACTTC
cdr3_aa: CASSLQGLEQYF
v_call: TRBV5-4
d_call: .
clone_size: .
j_call: TRBJ2-7

cdr3_nt: TGTGCCAGCAGCTTGGGGGAAACAGGTTACAATGAGCAGTTCTTC
cdr3_aa: CASSLGETGYNEQFF
v_call: TRBV5-6
d_call: .
clone_size: .
j_call: TRBJ2-1

cdr3_nt: TGCAGCGTTATGGGGACAGGGTTGTACGAGCAGTACTTC
cdr3_aa: CSVMGTGLYEQYF
v_call: TRBV29-1
d_call: TRBD1
clone_size: .
j_call: TRBJ2-7

cdr3_nt: TGTGCCACCAGCAGAGCCCTATCCGAGCAGTACTTC
cdr3_aa: CATSRALSEQYF
v_call: TRBV15
d_call: .
clone_size: once
j_call: TRBJ2-7

cdr3_nt: TGCGCCAGCAGCCCAACTACTTCTAACTATGGCTACACCTTC
cdr3_aa: CASSPTTSNYGYTF
v_call: TRBV4-3
d_call: .
clone_size: .
j_call: TRBJ1-2

cdr3_nt: TGCGCCAGCAGCTTGGGGGGAGACAATCAGCCCCAGCATTTT
cdr3_aa: CASSLGGDNQPQHF
v_call: TRBV5-1
d_call: .
clone_size: once
j_call: TRBJ1-5

cdr3_nt: TGTGCCAGCACGGCTAGTCGGGAAGGCGGGGAGCTGTTTTTT
cdr3_aa: CASTASREGGELFF
v_call: TRBV7-2
d_call: .
clone_size: .
j_call: TRBJ2-2

cdr3_nt: TGTGCCATCAGCCGAGGACAGGGGGACTATGGCTACACCTTC
cdr3_aa: CAISRGQGDYGYTF
v_call: TRBV10-3
d_call: TRBD1
clone_size: once
j_call: TRBJ1-2

cdr3_nt: TGCGCCAGCAGGACTAGCGGCACAGATACGCAGTATTTT
cdr3_aa: CASRTSGTDTQYF
v_call: TRBV10-2
d_call: TRBD2
clone_size: .
j_call: TRBJ2-3

cdr3_nt: TGCGCCAGCAGCTTAGCGGGGGGCACAGATACGCAGTATTTT
cdr3_aa: CASSLAGGTDTQYF
v_call: TRBV10-2
d_call: TRBD2
clone_size: .
j_call: TRBJ2-3